This note documents a single T cell receptor (beta chain) sequence. Its antigen target is currently unknown. Within one base of it there is no much larger clone, and no base qualities were kept. Collaborating institutions collected whole blood in K2EDTA tubes following their own protocols. For TCRbeta analysis, collaborators shipped samples in one of three forms: frozen whole blood, isolated PBMCs, or DNA extracted from either of those sample types. This sample is part of a study of blood T cell repertoires in COVID-19 (dated by TCRdb to 2020 to 2021). Some background on the complete study: Collaborator samples came from the United States, Italy and Spain and covered acute and convalescent phases of COVID-19. The material from the prospective study consisted of cDNA or gDNA derived from T cells, B-cell-depleted T cells, or PBMCs. Sample metadata almost always included a de-identified subject ID, COVID-19 status, age in years and sex. Samples came from the ongoing ImmuneRACE study (first 160 participants) plus 1,254 subjects from 6 global collaborators. HLA class I and class II types, where available, came from metadata supplied by the sample provider rather than from assay-based typing. Subjects who had been exposed to COVID-19, were actively infected with it, or had recovered from it provided the deeply sampled blood TCRbeta repertoires that made up the dataset. The repertoires were released in a freely available public database meant as a resource for research on the immune response to SARS-CoV-2.

Summary of the overall study and its limitations: Clinical and demographic metadata were provided uncurated, with the amount varying by source and participant.

The CDR3 covers 18 residues, taking in both the cysteine and the phenylalanine. Here the CDR3 DNA is all that survives: 54 bases in frame from base 1. CDR1 and CDR2 (LNHDA, SQIVND) derive from the germline V gene (reference sequence). V is shortened by 1 base, J by 1 base, and the region joining them spans 16 bases. The immunoSEQ Assay, a bias-controlled multiplex PCR, was used to amplify TCRbeta CDR3 regions from genomic DNA. The authors' pipeline ran thus. The number of nucleated cells in each sample was estimated from the amplification of reference gene primers within the assay. To quantify the absolute abundance of each unique TCRbeta CDR3 rearrangement, sequence reads were collapsed and filtered. For each sample, productive Simpson clonality was calculated as the square root of Simpson's diversity index across productive rearrangements. This immuneACCESS table, as held by TCRdb, lists in-frame sequences with V and J called but not all clones. Of the missing ones, under half trace to an unresolved V gene in checked studies; the others have no known cause. D and trimming come from the DNA, and the V and J calls and clone size come from that table. In all, the sample holds approximately 110,000 clones, and approximately 78% of those were seen once. Jointly, the top ten make up 7.9% of the sample.

Sequenced input: peripheral blood. This TCR came from a man between 65 and 79 years old with acute or convalescent COVID-19. The chain joins TRBV19 to TRBJ2-2; no D gene is confidently identified. The DNA sequence reads TGTGCCAGTAGTATAGGGGCAGGATCTTTGATGAACACCGGGGAGCTGTTTTTT. This codes for CASSIGAGSLMNTGELFF.